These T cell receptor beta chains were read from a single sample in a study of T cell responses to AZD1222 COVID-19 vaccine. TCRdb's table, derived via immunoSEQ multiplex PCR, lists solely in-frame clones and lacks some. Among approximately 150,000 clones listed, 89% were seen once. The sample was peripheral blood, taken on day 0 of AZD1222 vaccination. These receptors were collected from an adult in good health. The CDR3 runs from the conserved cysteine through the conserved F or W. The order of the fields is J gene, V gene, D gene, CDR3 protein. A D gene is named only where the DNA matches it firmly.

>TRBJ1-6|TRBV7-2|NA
CASKPAAGLSSYNSPLHF
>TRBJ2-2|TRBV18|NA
CASSPRWVGGPTNTGELFF
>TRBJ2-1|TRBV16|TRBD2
CASSHTSGSGNEQFF
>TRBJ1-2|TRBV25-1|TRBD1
CASSEWFHGQGVPNGYTF
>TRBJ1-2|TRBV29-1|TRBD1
CSVPGTGRSYTF
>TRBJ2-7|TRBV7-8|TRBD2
CASSLDVGGYYEQYF
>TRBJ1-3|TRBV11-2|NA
CASSLGGLNTIYF
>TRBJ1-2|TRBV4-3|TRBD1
CASSHDLGDRVYGYTF
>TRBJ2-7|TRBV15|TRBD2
CATSRGTSGGAWEQYF
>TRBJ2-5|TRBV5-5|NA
CASSLQGGIGETQYF
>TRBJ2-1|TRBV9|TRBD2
CASSEGLATSNEQFF
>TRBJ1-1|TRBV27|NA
CASSLYGLGTEAFF
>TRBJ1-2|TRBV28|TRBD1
CASSHIRQGYGYTF
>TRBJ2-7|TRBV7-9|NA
CASSLRGAYEQYF
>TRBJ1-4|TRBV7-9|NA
CASSLGGVTNEKLFF
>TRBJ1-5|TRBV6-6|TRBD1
CASSTSTGGYQPQHF
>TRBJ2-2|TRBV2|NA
CASSGSREGLHTGELFF